The clone carrying this T cell receptor (beta chain) was counted between two and nine times. Its antigen is not identified. Germline lookup yields CDR1 MNHEY and CDR2 SVGAGI. With 5 bases clipped from V and 0 bases from J, the junction kept 9 bases outside the gene matches. The CDR3 runs 17 residues. This specimen comes from a study of T-cell memory formation after mild COVID-19. Study as a whole: TCR clusters were mostly donor specific. Study results and limitations: Later expanders leaned CD4+, whereas clones that contracted between day 15 and 85 were balanced CD4/CD8.

TCRdb reprocessed the 5' RACE reads via MiXCR and lists one record per CDR3 protein. Here the sample spans approximately 170,000 distinct CDR3 sequences, under 15% being singletons. The J gene is TRBJ2-2, the V gene TRBV6-5; the match to TRBD2 covers 7 bases. This TCR was recovered from a man between 18 and 35 years old who had mild COVID-19 (a few samples of this study predate the infection). Cell type and time point are not known. Sequencing input: PBMCs or a T cell subset sorted from them (not recorded which). The CDR3, as DNA: TGTGCCAGCAGTCGGGGGGTGGGAGCCCCGAACACCGGGGAGCTGTTTTTT. This translates into CASSRGVGAPNTGELFF.